These 19 T cell receptor beta chains came from one sample sequenced in a study of post-analysis software for immune sequencing data. Notes on the study in general: Five or six TRBV segments, TRBV5-6, TRBV5-1 and TRBV20-1 among them, were found more frequent in patients than controls.

Libraries were made from TCR beta cDNA, and they carried unique molecular identifiers. From the PCR reads, TCRdb called clonotypes with MiXCR, one entry per CDR3 protein. In the table there are more than 450,000 distinct CDR3 sequences, around 47% of which are singletons. These receptors' targets are unknown. The sequenced material came from blood. The receptors originated from a girl aged 5-17 years with multiple sclerosis.

This chain's CDR3 is CASKGGRGAFF. CDR3 DNA sequence: TGTGCCAGCAAGGGCGGCAGGGGGGCTTTCTTT. The chain couples TRBV2 to TRBJ1-1; TRBD1 matches 7 bases. CDR1 SNHLY and CDR2 FYNNEI come from the germline V gene. The V segment lost 7 bases and the J segment 11 bases; nucleotides outside the gene matches: 7. The CDR3 totals 11 residues.

This sequence joins TRBV7-2 and TRBJ2-2; D call uncertain. Looked up from germline, CDR1 is SGHTA and CDR2 is FQGNSA. The CDR3 runs 12 residues. Trimming shortened V by 2 bases and J by 11 bases, and 9 bases separated the two germline ends. The CDR3 coding sequence is TGTGCCAGCAGCTTAAGGCGAGATGAGCTGTTTTTT. It yields the protein CASSLRRDELFF.

The chain employs TRBV7-2 and TRBJ1-2; TRBD1 agrees at 7 bases. Unmatched junction bases numbered 14, after V lost 5 bases and J lost 5 bases. Germline lookup yields CDR1 SGHTA and CDR2 FQGNSA. The CDR3 has 16 residues. The CDR3 DNA follows: TGTGCCAGCAGCCCCCGACAGGGCAACGGGCTATATGGCTACACCTTC. This translates into CASSPRQGNGLYGYTF.

This clonotype was seen only a few times. The gene calls are TRBV10-3 and TRBJ1-1; D might be TRBD1 (6 bases). Germline V gene lookup returns CDR1 ENHRY and CDR2 SYGVKD. The CDR3 covers 13 residues. Between the trimmed V and J ends, which lost 10 bases and 0 bases, there was a span of 12 bases. The CDR3 sequence: CATGGQVNTEAFF. DNA for the CDR3: TGTGCCACCGGGGGGCAGGTGAACACTGAAGCTTTCTTT.

The genes are TRBV12-3 or TRBV12-4 and TRBJ2-1, with D possibly matching TRBD1 (6 bases). Trimming removed 5 bases at V and 3 bases at J, with 11 bases between. This CDR3 is 14 amino acids long. CDR3 region: CASSQLTGYNEQFF. CDR3 nucleotides: TGTGCCAGCAGTCAACTGACAGGCTACAATGAGCAGTTCTTC.

J is TRBJ2-2 and V is TRBV12-3 or TRBV12-4, with TRBD1 as a possible D gene (5 bases). The V end lost 7 bases, the J end lost 4 bases, and 13 bases lay between the germline ends. The CDR3 is 14 residues long. CDR3 bases: TGTGCCAGCATCCTCGACAGTCTCACCGGGGAGCTGTTTTTT. This sequence encodes CASILDSLTGELFF.

V and J are TRBV21-1 and TRBJ2-7; TRBD1, the D gene given by the table, was not confirmed from the DNA. TRBV21-1 is recorded as a pseudogene. The CDR3 covers 13 residues. The CDR3: CASSKSRGYEQYF. The CDR3 DNA reads TGTGCCAGCAGCAAATCAAGGGGCTACGAGCAGTACTTC.

The chain uses TRBV20-1 and TRBJ1-5; D remains unclear. CDR1 DFQATT and CDR2 SNEGSKA come from the germline V gene (reference sequence). This CDR3 comprises 16 residues. V was shortened by 4 bases and J by 1 base, with 17 bases between the two germline ends. The CDR3 coding sequence is TGCAGTGCTATTTATAACACGGGAGGGAGCAATCAGCCCCAGCATTTT. Protein sequence: CSAIYNTGGSNQPQHF.

This clonotype appeared a few times. The chain combines TRBV3-1 with TRBJ2-5; no definite D call. Per the germline V gene, CDR1 is LGHDT and CDR2 is YNNKEL (reference sequence). The V end was cut by 3 bases, the J end by 1 base, with 3 bases between. The CDR3 has 12 residues. The CDR3 here is CASSHFQETQYF. DNA of the CDR3: TGTGCCAGCAGCCACTTCCAAGAGACCCAGTACTTC.

In this sample, this clonotype turned up a few times. J is TRBJ2-1 and V is TRBV12-3 or TRBV12-4; 9 bases fit TRBD2. The junction had 7 bases not matched to a gene; V was cut back by 7 bases and J by 3 bases. This CDR3 region has 15 residues. This CDR3 reads CASTPVSGGYNEQFF. CDR3 DNA sequence: TGTGCCAGCACCCCAGTTAGCGGGGGCTACAATGAGCAGTTCTTC.

This clonotype has only a few counts. The rearrangement uses TRBV7-2 and TRBJ2-7, with D maybe TRBD1 (6 bases). The DNA matches TRBJ2-4 better at its end, which makes the J call doubtful. The germline V gene encodes CDR1 SGHTA and CDR2 FQGNSA. The CDR3 length is 16 residues. Here the CDR3 reads CASSSWDTYIPNIQYF. CDR3 DNA: TGTGCCAGCAGCTCGTGGGACACCTATATACCCAACATTCAGTACTTC.

The V and J genes are TRBV5-1 and TRBJ2-1; D is tentatively TRBD1 or TRBD2 (6 bases each). The CDR3 sequence is 13 residues long. Germline lookup yields CDR1 SGHRS and CDR2 YFSETQ. V was shortened by 4 bases and J by 7 bases, with 12 bases between the two germline ends. Here the CDR3 DNA reads TGCGCCAGCAGCCCACGGGGGCTGAATGAGCAGTTCTTC. It encodes CASSPRGLNEQFF.

The chain carries TRBV27 and TRBJ1-6; TRBD1 might be the D (5 bases). The V gene lost 4 bases and the J gene lost 10 bases, with 11 bases spanning the gap. The CDR3 sequence is 13 residues long. The germline CDR1 and CDR2 sequences are MNHEY and SMNVEV (reference sequence). DNA for the CDR3: TGTGCCAGCAGTTCCCCGCAGGGATCACCCCTCCACTTT. It codes for CASSSPQGSPLHF.

The rearrangement joins TRBV12-3 or TRBV12-4 to TRBJ2-1; a possible D gene is TRBD1 (6 bases). V was pared by 4 bases and J by 8 bases, with 12 bases between. The CDR3 totals 13 residues. CDR3 amino acids: CASSSLQGHEQFF. For the CDR3, the DNA is TGTGCCAGCAGTTCCTTACAGGGCCATGAGCAGTTCTTC.

This clonotype turned up a few times. The chain employs TRBV20-1 and TRBJ2-5; possible D gene TRBD2, 6 bases. V gave up 7 bases and J gave up 4 bases, with 16 bases separating them. This CDR3 spans 13 amino acids. Germline CDR1 is DFQATT and CDR2 is SNEGSKA (reference sequence). CDR3 amino acids: CSVTVSGAETQYF. CDR3 sequence (DNA): TGCAGTGTCACCGTATCGGGAGCAGAGACCCAGTACTTC.

The sample holds a few counts of this clonotype. The V call is TRBV12-3 or TRBV12-4, the J call TRBJ1-2, with D unresolved. There are 12 residues in the CDR3. With 5 bases removed from V and 4 bases from J, the gap between germline ends came to 8 bases. CDR3 DNA: TGTGCCAGCAGTGGTGACGGCTATGGCTACACCTTC. Protein sequence: CASSGDGYGYTF.

The chain is built from TRBV6-1 and TRBJ2-3; D gene ambiguous. CDR1 and CDR2 from the germline V gene are MNHNS and SASEGT. The CDR3 has 12 residues. Deletions cut 2 bases from V and 13 bases from J, with 13 bases between. The DNA for the CDR3 is TGTGCCAGCAGTGAAATTCCTAGTGGCGAGTATTTT. This encodes CASSEIPSGEYF.

The V and J genes are TRBV29-1 and TRBJ2-1, with D possibly called TRBD1 or TRBD2 (5 bases each). The CDR3 has 12 amino acids. The germline CDR1 and CDR2 sequences are SQVTM and ANQGSEA. Trimming pared 4 bases from V and 4 bases from J, leaving 8 bases between. The CDR3 is CSVGGRYNEQFF. The CDR3 DNA is TGCAGCGTTGGGGGGAGATACAATGAGCAGTTCTTC.

The chain carries TRBV20-1 and TRBJ2-7, with 11 bases aligning to TRBD2. Germline V gives CDR1 DFQATT, CDR2 SNEGSKA (reference sequence). CDR3 length equals 18 residues. V dropped 5 bases and J dropped 0; count of bases not matched to a gene: 15. The CDR3, as DNA: TGCAGTGCTCGGCCGGGACTAGCGGAGTTAAATTTCTCCTACGAGCAGTACTTC. Its translation is CSARPGLAELNFSYEQYF.